This T cell receptor (beta chain) was sequenced for a study of shared clonotypes between healthy human individuals. Method: immunoSEQ multiplex PCR; TCRdb's copy keeps in-frame clones and lacks some. Among roughly 1,600,000 clones listed, approximately 98.5% were seen once. As concerns this clone: Its target is not known.

Notes on the study in general: Represented genetic and exposure-history diversity was restricted by having few donors.

The CDR3 is made up of 17 amino acids. Germline V CDR1 and CDR2: LGHNA, YNFKEQ. Trimming cost V 2 bases and J 2 bases, with 16 bases left between them. Sequencing input: naive CD4+ T cells sorted from blood. Subset denoted: CD45RA+ positively selected. The clonotype was recovered from a man younger than 40 in good health. The V gene is TRBV4-2, the J gene TRBJ1-3, with D perhaps TRBD1 (6 bases). CDR3 loop: CASSQTYRESTGNTIYF. The CDR3 DNA reads as TGTGCCAGCAGCCAAACTTACAGGGAGAGTACTGGAAACACCATATATTTT.